The T cell receptor (beta chain) described here comes from a study of CD8+ T cells in alopecia areata. Study-wide results and limits: Scalp clonality dropped significantly under tofacitinib, as did expanded CD8+ top-100 clones. Persistence of many expanded lesional clones was seen in scalp and blood during tofacitinib.

As the sequencing template, cDNA was produced by extracting RNA and reverse transcribing it. The method was immunoSEQ multiplex PCR; TCRdb's version includes in-frame clones alone and lacks a portion of them. This table holds around 270,000 clones, about three fifths found once. The length of the CDR3 is 15 residues. V shed 3 bases, J shed 2 bases, and the junction held 6 bases outside the gene matches. Germline V lookup: CDR1 SGHNT, CDR2 YYREEE (reference sequence). Treatment of the sample: oral pan-JAK inhibitor, 5-10 mg twice daily. From PBMCs, CD4+ and CD8+ T cells were sorted. As for this clone: Its antigen is unknown.

The sequence derives from a human donor with alopecia areata. This chain links TRBV5-4 with TRBJ1-2; 8 nucleotides match TRBD1. The starting material was CD4+ T cells sorted from blood, obtained at week 24, from a patient treated with tofacitinib. The CDR3, as DNA: TGTGCCAGCAGCTCGGACAGGGAAGGGAACTATGGCTACACCTTC. The encoded protein is CASSSDREGNYGYTF.